This T cell receptor (beta chain) stems from a study of blood T cells in healthy people across ages (dated by TCRdb to about 2015). Concerning the study at large: In model experiments, roughly one uniquely barcoded TCR beta cDNA molecule per two T cells was captured by template switching. For two donors (one aged 18 to 30 and one aged 80 or older), the study analyzed two additional independent replicas of 1 million unique cDNA reads from the same blood draw. Using deep sequencing normalized with unique cDNA molecular identifiers, the study measured how TCR beta repertoire diversity changes with age. The donors were split into four age groups: young (average roughly 15 years), middle-aged (39), aged (approximately 60) and long-lived (under 85).

The library was generated by 5' RACE. TCRdb shows the sequencer as Illumina HiSeq 2500. A second PCR of roughly 6 to 11 cycles was run with a J-beta primer mix and a sample-barcoded 5' primer. A unique molecular identifier was introduced onto each TCR beta cDNA molecule by a template-switch 5' adaptor carrying 12 random nucleotides. Each sample yielded at least 2.5 million CDR3-containing paired-end reads. All of the RNA was converted into first-strand cDNA using the Mint cDNA synthesis kit, with a TRBC-specific oligonucleotide serving as the primer. Following uracil-DNA glycosylase treatment, all cDNA underwent a first 18-cycle PCR with the universal primers M1SS and BC2_uni_R. The authors' analysis ran thus. Normalization of each sample was performed by random selection of 1 million high-quality reads, each carrying a distinct molecular identifier. Reads sharing molecular identifiers were discarded rather than binned into consensus sequences. MiTCR, with a Q25 quality threshold and the strictest error-elimination algorithm, was used for CDR3 identification, clonotype clustering and error correction. A nonparametric unseen species model using Euler transformation provided a lower-bound estimate of total TCR beta diversity. TCRdb redid the processing of the public reads, applying fastp at Q25 and MiXCR, and retained in-frame beta chains. Entries are consolidated by CDR3 protein sequence, retaining the most common genes and DNA. In this record, the V and J calls reflect TCRdb's handling and not the investigators' own analysis. Within this sample are under 1,100,000 distinct CDR3 sequences, with about 23% of them counted one time only. In total, the top ten clones hold about 0.8% of the sample.

Points the paper makes about the study in general: Observed TCR beta diversity correlated strongly with the percentage of naive T cells measured by flow cytometry. As age increased, observed TCR beta diversity per million T cells dropped in a roughly linear way, and a significant reduction was already evident by age 40. The long-lived group showed more naive CD4+ T cells, fewer expanded clones and increased TCR diversity than the aged group, suggesting age selection. Estimates of total diversity from one million sequenced T cells were regarded as lower bounds and underestimates. Conclusive comparison of naive and antigen-experienced compartments was prevented by the profiling of bulk unsorted PBMCs. Because donor CMV infection status was unknown, age-related changes in expanded clonotypes were potentially confounded.

The CDR3 starts with the cysteine, ends with the phenylalanine, and has 14 residues. Solely the CDR3 DNA is kept, with 42 bases framed from the first base. The germline V gene (reference sequence) yields MNHEY for CDR1 and SMNVEV for CDR2. V is clipped by 5 bases and J by 1 base, and the sequence between their germline boundaries is 12 bases long. Worth noting for this clonotype: Its antigen is still unknown. Nothing much larger sits one base from this clone, and base qualities are not available.

The roughly 38 donors, aged about 6 to 95 years, were systemically healthy Caucasian individuals from Russia. Approximately 9.3 milliliters of peripheral blood were collected from each donor into EDTA-treated Vacutainer tubes. Ficoll-Paque density-gradient centrifugation was used to isolate PBMCs, with at least 6.5 million per sample. Trizol reagent was used to extract total RNA from the PBMCs, yielding at least 6 micrograms per sample. For every donor, an aliquot of PBMCs went through flow cytometry to measure the percentages of naive CD45RAhigh/CD27high T cells. These records were also assigned to another study, of T cells of mothers and their children. The second source states: The donors were nine systemically healthy Caucasian individuals, made up of three mothers and their six children. cDNA synthesis used all of the extracted RNA, with approximately 1.4 ug of RNA in each 15 ul reaction. Sample barcodes and 2-4 random nucleotides were added via the M1S primer in the second PCR. Each mother yielded over 9.5 million TCR beta CDR3 reads and each child 3 million to 3.5 million reads. Thymic selection similarly shapes TCR recombination output in related and unrelated pairs, with minor effect from inherited differences. Normalized repertoire overlap was always found to be slightly, but never significantly, higher in related mother-child pairs than in unrelated mother-child pairs. No persistent microchimeric T cell clones were found, with a detection sensitivity of 85 to 100 clones per million clonotypes. In the study, deep NGS was used to compare the TCR beta repertoires of mothers and children, and features distinguishing related mother-child pairs from unrelated individuals were sought. The mean age was around 42 +/- 4 years for the mothers and approximately 11 +/- 4 years for the children. After adapter ligation with NEBNext reagents, the libraries were sequenced on Illumina HiSeq 2000 with 100+100 nt paired-end reads. To prevent cross-contamination, the mother and child libraries were prepared a month apart and were sequenced in separate runs. For each donor, somewhere between about 450,000 and 2,100,000 distinct TCR beta clonotypes were identified. Naive TCR beta clonotypes were estimated from low-frequency clonotypes matched to each donor's FACS-determined naive share, without sorting.

This chain is built from TRBV27 and TRBJ2-7, with no reliable assignment of the D segment. Material for sequencing was blood. This TCR was sampled from a girl aged 2-15 years in good health. The DNA reads as follows: TGTGCCAGCAGTATGATCCCAACTTCCTACGAGCAGTACTTC. Translated, this gives CASSMIPTSYEQYF.